This T cell receptor (beta chain) was sequenced in a study of technical replicates of blood from a few donors. V was clipped by 7 bases and J by 0 bases, with 12 bases between them. Germline V lookup: CDR1 SEHNR, CDR2 FQNEAQ (reference sequence). The CDR3 has 14 residues. Profiling relied on immunoSEQ multiplex PCR, and the TCRdb table lists in-frame clones only, not all of them. The table has about 60,000 clones, more than 70% seen once. The source material was PBMCs. The receptor was isolated from a human donor in good health. Some clones in this sample may be carry-over from other donors' samples. The genes are TRBV7-9 and TRBJ1-1; possible D gene TRBD1, 5 bases. CDR3 region: CASTRGGVNTEAFF. CDR3 DNA: TGTGCCAGCACCCGCGGGGGGGTGAACACTGAAGCTTTCTTT.